This TCR beta chain comes out of a study of cytomegalovirus exposure and HLA in healthy donors. PCR employed 60 Vbeta and 13 Jbeta primers. This table comes from immunoSEQ multiplex PCR, and its TCRdb copy is limited to in-frame clones, with some not included. The sample gives about 89,000 clones, approximately 86% of which show up once; 9% to 9.5% is in the top ten. The germline V gene has CDR1 SGHRS and CDR2 YFSETQ. This CDR3 has 14 residues. V lost 0 bases, J lost 5 bases, and 9 bases lay in between. In the case of this clone: What it binds is unknown.

Broader study findings: The CMV antigen specificity of a few CMV-associated chains was confirmed through in vitro analysis. 16,951 TCR beta sequences were associated with HLA alleles at 0.05 false discovery rate in a later analysis. V- and J-gene trimming of TCR beta was linked (in a later analysis) to a missense DCLRE1C variant.

This clonotype was sampled from a man aged 30 to 45 in good health and CMV-seropositive. The sample taken for sequencing was PBMCs. The rearrangement links TRBV5-1 to TRBJ2-1, with D possibly TRBD1 on 6 matching bases. CDR3 in DNA: TGCGCCAGCAGCTTGGCAGAGGGGGACAATGAGCAGTTCTTC. Amino acids: CASSLAEGDNEQFF.